This is a list of T cell receptor beta chains from one sample in a study of cytomegalovirus exposure and HLA in healthy donors. Method: immunoSEQ multiplex PCR; TCRdb's copy keeps in-frame clones and lacks some. The table lists around 140,000 clones, 94% of them singletons. The sequenced sample was PBMCs. These receptors were collected from a man between 18 and 35 years old in good health and CMV-seropositive. CDR3s include the opening cysteine and the closing phenylalanine or tryptophan. The order of the fields is clone size, D gene, V gene, J gene, CDR3 DNA, CDR3 protein. D genes are given only for firm matches. Size is omitted from some rows. Given values are once, few, many or a class for expanded clones.

NA	NA	TRBV11-3	TRBJ2-2	TGTGCCAGCAGCTTTACGGGTGGCGGGGAGCTGTTTTTT	CASSFTGGGELFF
NA	NA	TRBV4-2	TRBJ2-3	TGTGCCAGCAGCCAAGAAATTGGCCGCACAGATACGCAGTATTTT	CASSQEIGRTDTQYF
NA	NA	TRBV27	TRBJ2-1	TGTGCCAGCAGTTCCAGGGTGGATCACAATGAGCAGTTCTTC	CASSSRVDHNEQFF
NA	TRBD1	TRBV5-1	TRBJ1-2	TGCGCCAGCAGCTTGGAGACCGGGACAGGGGAAGGGGAGAACAACGGCTACACCTTC	CASSLETGTGEGENNGYTF
NA	NA	TRBV28	TRBJ1-4	TGTGCCAGCAGTTTGGGGCTAGCGAATGAAAAACTGTTTTTT	CASSLGLANEKLFF
few	TRBD2	TRBV11-1	TRBJ2-7	TGTGCCAGCAGTCCCCCGGGACTAGCCTACGAGCAGTACTTC	CASSPPGLAYEQYF
NA	NA	TRBV5-1	TRBJ2-3	TGCGCCAGCGCGGAGCGGGGCACAGATACGCAGTATTTT	CASAERGTDTQYF
NA	TRBD1	TRBV28	TRBJ1-5	TGTGCCAGCACCTCGACAGGGCTAAGCAATCAGCCCCAGCATTTT	CASTSTGLSNQPQHF
NA	NA	TRBV5-1	TRBJ2-2	TGCGCCAGCAGCCTGGAACAGTTCACCGGGGAGCTGTTTTTT	CASSLEQFTGELFF
NA	TRBD2	TRBV7-2	TRBJ2-1	TGTGCCAGCAGCCAAGGACTAGAACCCTACAATGAGCAGTTCTTC	CASSQGLEPYNEQFF
NA	TRBD1	TRBV18	TRBJ1-1	TGTGCCAGCTCACCACGGTTCGCGACAGGGGGCATGAACACTGAAGCTTTCTTT	CASSPRFATGGMNTEAFF
once	TRBD2	TRBV6-5	TRBJ2-1	TGTGCCAGCAATACTAGCGGGAGCTCCTACAATGAGCAGTTCTTC	CASNTSGSSYNEQFF
NA	TRBD1	TRBV5-5	TRBJ2-1	TGTGCCAGCAGCCATCCAGGGACAGTTTACAATGAGCAGTTCTTC	CASSHPGTVYNEQFF
NA	TRBD2	TRBV2	TRBJ2-1	TGTGCCAGCAGTGTCCTAGCGGGGGAAGGCAATGAGCAGTTCTTC	CASSVLAGEGNEQFF
NA	NA	TRBV29-1	TRBJ2-7	TGCAGCGTTGTCCTCTCTTACTCCTACGAGCAGTACTTC	CSVVLSYSYEQYF
few	TRBD2	TRBV28	TRBJ2-2	TGTGCCAGCAGTCCCATCGGCATCGGGGGGATTGCCGGGGAGCTGTTTTTT	CASSPIGIGGIAGELFF
NA	TRBD1	TRBV28	TRBJ1-2	TGTGCCAGCAGACCGGGACAGGGAGGTGGCTACACCTTC	CASRPGQGGGYTF
NA	NA	TRBV18	TRBJ1-2	TGTGCCAGCTCACCGACGGCGGACTATGGCTACACCTTC	CASSPTADYGYTF
NA	NA	TRBV5-1	TRBJ1-1	TGCGCCAGCAGCTTGGCCGAATCAGGCACTGAAGCTTTCTTT	CASSLAESGTEAFF
NA	NA	TRBV2	TRBJ1-4	TGTGCCAGCACCACGGACATCAGGGTCGGTGAAAAACTGTTTTTT	CASTTDIRVGEKLFF
NA	TRBD1	TRBV7-2	TRBJ2-1	TGTGCCAGCAGCTCGACAGGGTACAATGAGCAGTTCTTC	CASSSTGYNEQFF
NA	TRBD2	TRBV27	TRBJ2-3	TGTGCCAGCAGTTCCGGGACTAGCGTAACAGATACGCAGTATTTT	CASSSGTSVTDTQYF
NA	TRBD2	TRBV10-2	TRBJ2-5	TGCGCCAGCAGGAGAGACCGACTAGCAGGTGCGACCCAGTACTTC	CASRRDRLAGATQYF
once	NA	TRBV7-9	TRBJ1-2	TGTGCCAGCAGCTTAGGTGGCGGGTTCTATGGCTACACCTTC	CASSLGGGFYGYTF
NA	TRBD1	TRBV2	TRBJ1-1	TGTGCCAGCAGCGGACAGGGGGGAGACACTGAAGCTTTCTTT	CASSGQGGDTEAFF
NA	TRBD2	TRBV11-3	TRBJ2-5	TGTGCCAGCAGTCGAGGGACTAGCGGGGCCGAACAAGAGACCCAGTACTTC	CASSRGTSGAEQETQYF